This T cell receptor beta chain was sequenced in a study of cytomegalovirus exposure and HLA in healthy donors. Study at large: Drawn from HLA-typed donors, roughly 87 million unique TCRs were held in an early data release.

General observations from the study: Relative to equally common others, HLA-associated TCR beta chains showed greater clonal expansion in a later analysis. In a later analysis, a missense DCLRE1C variant was linked to TCR beta V- and J-gene trimming.

PCR employed 60 Vbeta and 13 Jbeta primers. The assay was immunoSEQ multiplex PCR, and TCRdb's table has in-frame clones only and misses some. The sample has tens of thousands of clones; 80% to 90% are singletons. The CDR3 covers 14 residues. The ends were cut back, 4 bases at V and 6 bases at J, with 14 bases in the middle. Germline V gene sequence: CDR1 SGHRS, CDR2 YFSETQ. Of note for this clone: What it recognizes is unknown.

Material for sequencing was PBMCs. This rearrangement joins TRBV5-1 to TRBJ2-1; D may be TRBD2 (7 bases). This receptor was identified in a woman in her twenties or thirties in good health and CMV-seropositive. The CDR3 reads CASSVQGTINEQFF. The DNA for the CDR3 is TGCGCCAGCAGCGTCCAGGGGACTATCAATGAGCAGTTCTTC.